This TCR beta chain appears in the sequencing data of a study of siplizumab effects on memory and regulatory T cells. Notes on the study in general: The naive T cell population seemed more diverse than memory cells and seemed a major contributor to the alloresponse.

CDR3 length: 13 residues. CDR1 SGDLS and CDR2 YYNGEE come from the germline V gene. Trimming took off 6 bases at V and 5 bases at J, with 13 bases between the two ends. TCRdb's table, derived via immunoSEQ multiplex PCR, lists solely in-frame clones and lacks some. The profile shows about 56,000 clones, around 97% of them singletons. Regarding this clone: Its antigen remains unknown.

This sequence joins TRBV9 and TRBJ2-3; D is ambiguous. Sequences were obtained from naive CD8+ T cells sorted from blood. The origin of this receptor is a human donor in good health. CDR3 amino acids: CASTGEEKDTQYF. DNA of the CDR3: TGTGCCAGCACCGGAGAGGAGAAAGATACGCAGTATTTT.